This T cell receptor beta chain comes out of a study of T cell responses to AZD1222 COVID-19 vaccine. CDR3 length: 14 amino acids. The V end lost 5 bases, the J end lost 1 base, and 9 bases lay between the germline ends. Germline lookup yields CDR1 LNHDA and CDR2 SQIVND (reference sequence). Findings and limits, study-wide: Repertoire sampling was restricted to post-peak T cell response timepoints.

Repertoires were generated with immunoSEQ multiplex PCR, while TCRdb's copy carries only in-frame clones and drops some. The sample has more than 100,000 clones, approximately 85% seen once. With regard to this clone: The antigen remains unidentified.

The material sequenced was peripheral blood, taken 28 days after the second dose of the MenACWY control vaccine. This TCR derives from an adult who received the MenACWY meningococcal vaccine as a control. This sequence joins TRBV19 and TRBJ2-4; tentatively, D is TRBD1 (6 bases). CDR3 nucleotides: TGTGCCAGTAGTGAGGGGGACGCCAAAAACATTCAGTACTTC. This codes for CASSEGDAKNIQYF. Combining the CDR3 with reference TRBV19 and TRBJ2-4 gives the whole variable domain DGGITQSPKYLFRKEGQNVTLSCEQNLNHDAMYWYRQDPGQGLRLIYYSQIVNDFQKGDIAEGYSVSREKKESFPLTVTSAQKNPTAFYLCASSEGDAKNIQYFGAGTRLSVL.